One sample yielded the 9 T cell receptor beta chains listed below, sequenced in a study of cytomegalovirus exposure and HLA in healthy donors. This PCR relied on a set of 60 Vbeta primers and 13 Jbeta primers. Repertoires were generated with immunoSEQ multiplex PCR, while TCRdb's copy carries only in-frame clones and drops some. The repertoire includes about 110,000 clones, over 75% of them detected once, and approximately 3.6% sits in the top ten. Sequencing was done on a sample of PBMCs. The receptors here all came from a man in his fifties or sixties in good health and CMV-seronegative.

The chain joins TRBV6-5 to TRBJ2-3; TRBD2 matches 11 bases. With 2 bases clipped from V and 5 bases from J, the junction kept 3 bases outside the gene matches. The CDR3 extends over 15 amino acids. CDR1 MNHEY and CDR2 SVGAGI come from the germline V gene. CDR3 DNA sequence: TGTGCCAGCAGTTACCTAGCGGGGGGTCAAGATACGCAGTATTTT. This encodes CASSYLAGGQDTQYF.

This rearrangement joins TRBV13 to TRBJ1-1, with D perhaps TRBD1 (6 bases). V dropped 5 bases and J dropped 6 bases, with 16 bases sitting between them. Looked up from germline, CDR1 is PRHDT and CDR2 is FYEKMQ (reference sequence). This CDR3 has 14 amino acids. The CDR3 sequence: CASSPKVQGSEAFF. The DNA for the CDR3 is TGTGCCAGCAGCCCCAAGGTGCAGGGGTCTGAAGCTTTCTTT.

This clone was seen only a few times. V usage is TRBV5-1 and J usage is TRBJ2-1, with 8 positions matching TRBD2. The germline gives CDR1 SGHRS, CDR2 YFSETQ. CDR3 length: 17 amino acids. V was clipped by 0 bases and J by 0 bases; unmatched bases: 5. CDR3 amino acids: CASSLGRGAPSYNEQFF. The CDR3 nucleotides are TGCGCCAGCAGCTTGGGGCGGGGGGCCCCCTCCTACAATGAGCAGTTCTTC.

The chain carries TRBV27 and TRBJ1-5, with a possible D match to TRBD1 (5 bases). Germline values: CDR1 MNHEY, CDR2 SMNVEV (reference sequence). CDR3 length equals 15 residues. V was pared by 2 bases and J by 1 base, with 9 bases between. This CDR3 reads CASSLDSHSNQPQHF. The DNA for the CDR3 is TGTGCCAGCAGTTTAGACAGTCACAGCAATCAGCCCCAGCATTTT.

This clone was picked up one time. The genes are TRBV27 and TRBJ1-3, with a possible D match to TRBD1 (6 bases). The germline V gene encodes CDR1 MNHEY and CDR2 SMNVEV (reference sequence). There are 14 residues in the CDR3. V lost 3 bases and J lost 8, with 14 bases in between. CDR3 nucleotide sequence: TGTGCCAGCAGTTTTGGGGGGGCTAGGGACACCATATATTTT. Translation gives CASSFGGARDTIYF.

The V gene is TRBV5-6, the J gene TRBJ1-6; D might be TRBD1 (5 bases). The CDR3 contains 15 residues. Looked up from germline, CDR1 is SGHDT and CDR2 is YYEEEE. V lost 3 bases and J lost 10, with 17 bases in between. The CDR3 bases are TGTGCCAGCAGCTCCTGGGGCAGGGTGAGCTCACCCCTCCACTTT. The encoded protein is CASSSWGRVSSPLHF.

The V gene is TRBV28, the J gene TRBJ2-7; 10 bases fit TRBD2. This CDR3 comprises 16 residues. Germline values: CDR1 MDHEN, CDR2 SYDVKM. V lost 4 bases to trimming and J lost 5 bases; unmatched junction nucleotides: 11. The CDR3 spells CASSSPAGGPHNEQYV. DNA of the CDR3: TGTGCCAGCAGTTCCCCAGCGGGGGGGCCTCATAACGAGCAGTACGTC.

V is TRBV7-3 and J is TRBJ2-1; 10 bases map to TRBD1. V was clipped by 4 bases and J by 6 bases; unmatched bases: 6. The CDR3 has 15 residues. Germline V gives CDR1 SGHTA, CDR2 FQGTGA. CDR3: CASSSPGTGVNEQFF. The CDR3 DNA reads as TGTGCCAGCAGCTCACCAGGGACAGGGGTCAATGAGCAGTTCTTC.

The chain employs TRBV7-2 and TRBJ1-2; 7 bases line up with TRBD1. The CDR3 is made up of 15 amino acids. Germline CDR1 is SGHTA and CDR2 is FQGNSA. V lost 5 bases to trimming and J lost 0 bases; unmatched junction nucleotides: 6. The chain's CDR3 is CASSTGQAPNYGYTF. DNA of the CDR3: TGTGCCAGCAGCACAGGACAGGCCCCTAACTATGGCTACACCTTC. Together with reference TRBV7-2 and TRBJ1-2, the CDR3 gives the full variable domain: GAGVSQSPSNKVTEKGKDVELRCDPISGHTALYWYRQSLGQGLEFLIYFQGNSAPDKSGLPSDRFSAERTGGSVSTLTIQRTQQEDSAVYLCASSTGQAPNYGYTFGSGTRLTVV.